These 7 T cell receptor beta chains share one sample of origin, sequenced in a study of blood T cell repertoires in COVID-19. The repertoire was sequenced with immunoSEQ multiplex PCR; TCRdb's copy has only in-frame clones and lacks some. This table has roughly 140,000 clones, 85% appearing once. The sample comprised peripheral blood. These receptor sequences come from a woman aged 40 to 55 with active or convalescent COVID-19.

This chain joins TRBV28 and TRBJ1-1; a weak D match, TRBD1 (6 bases). Between the trimmed V and J ends, which lost 5 bases and 1 base, there was a span of 8 bases. The CDR3 is 13 residues long. Germline V lookup: CDR1 MDHEN, CDR2 SYDVKM. The CDR3 loop is CASSTGSNTEAFF. The CDR3, as DNA: TGTGCCAGCAGTACAGGGTCGAACACTGAAGCTTTCTTT.

This chain connects TRBV6-5 to TRBJ2-7, with 9 bases fitting TRBD1. Germline CDR1 and CDR2: MNHEY and SVGAGI. The CDR3 is made up of 14 amino acids. Unmatched junction bases numbered 9, after V lost 7 bases and J lost 5 bases. In DNA, the CDR3 is TGTGCCAGCACCTTGGGACAGGGATACAACGAGCAGTACTTC. This gives the protein CASTLGQGYNEQYF.

The chain recombines TRBV28 with TRBJ1-2; 7 bases map to TRBD1. The CDR3 length is 14 residues. In germline, CDR1 is MDHEN, CDR2 SYDVKM. V was pared by 4 bases and J by 4 bases, with 6 bases of the junction left unmatched. CDR3 protein: CASSSGTAFYGYTF. The CDR3, as DNA: TGTGCCAGCAGTTCCGGGACAGCTTTCTATGGCTACACCTTC.

CDR3 loop: CASSLSGDRGFDYGYTF. CDR3 in DNA: TGTGCCAGCAGTTTATCGGGTGACAGGGGTTTTGACTATGGCTACACCTTC. V usage is TRBV27 and J usage is TRBJ1-2, with TRBD1 matching 8 bases. Germline V gene lookup returns CDR1 MNHEY and CDR2 SMNVEV (reference sequence). The ends lost 0 bases at V and 3 bases at J; junction bases unmatched: 9. CDR3 size: 17 residues.

This clone was recorded only once. The J gene is TRBJ1-5, the V gene TRBV4-1; 8 nucleotides match TRBD1. Trimming at V came to 5 bases and at J to 2 bases, leaving 2 bases not matched to a gene. The CDR3 covers 14 residues. Per germline, CDR1 MGHRA and CDR2 YSYEKL. The CDR3 sequence is CASSGQGGNQPQHF. CDR3 DNA sequence: TGCGCCAGCAGCGGACAGGGCGGCAATCAGCCCCAGCATTTT.

The rearrangement uses TRBV15 and TRBJ2-2; possible D gene TRBD1, 6 bases. V lost 5 bases and J lost 5, with 15 bases in between. Germline V lookup: CDR1 LNHNV, CDR2 YYDKDF (reference sequence). The CDR3 length is 15 residues. This CDR3 is CATSGRDTRTGELFF. CDR3 DNA: TGTGCCACCAGCGGCCGGGACACCAGGACCGGGGAGCTGTTTTTT.

The chain carries TRBV6-5 and TRBJ1-2, with 9 bases lining up with TRBD1. Germline V gene data show CDR1 as MNHEY and CDR2 as SVGAGI. Trimming took 6 bases from V and 3 from J; bases not matched to a gene: 5. This CDR3 comprises 14 residues. CDR3 coding DNA: TGTGCCAGCAGACCCAGGGACAGGGACTATGGCTACACCTTC. As protein: CASRPRDRDYGYTF.